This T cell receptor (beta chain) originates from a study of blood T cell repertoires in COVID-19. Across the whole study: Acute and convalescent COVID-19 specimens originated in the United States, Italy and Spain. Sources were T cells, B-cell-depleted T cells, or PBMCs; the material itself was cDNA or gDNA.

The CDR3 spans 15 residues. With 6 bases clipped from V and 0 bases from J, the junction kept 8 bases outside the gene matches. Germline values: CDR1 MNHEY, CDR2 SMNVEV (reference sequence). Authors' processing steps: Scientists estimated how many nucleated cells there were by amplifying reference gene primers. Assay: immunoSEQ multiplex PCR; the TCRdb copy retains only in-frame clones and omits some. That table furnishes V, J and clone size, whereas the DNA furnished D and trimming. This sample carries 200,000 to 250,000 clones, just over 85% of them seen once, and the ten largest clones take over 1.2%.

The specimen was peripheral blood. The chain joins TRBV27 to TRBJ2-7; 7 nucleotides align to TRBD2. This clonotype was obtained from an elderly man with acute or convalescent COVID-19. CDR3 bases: TGTGCCAGCAGCCCGCTAGCGGTCCCCTCCTACGAGCAGTACTTC. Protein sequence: CASSPLAVPSYEQYF.